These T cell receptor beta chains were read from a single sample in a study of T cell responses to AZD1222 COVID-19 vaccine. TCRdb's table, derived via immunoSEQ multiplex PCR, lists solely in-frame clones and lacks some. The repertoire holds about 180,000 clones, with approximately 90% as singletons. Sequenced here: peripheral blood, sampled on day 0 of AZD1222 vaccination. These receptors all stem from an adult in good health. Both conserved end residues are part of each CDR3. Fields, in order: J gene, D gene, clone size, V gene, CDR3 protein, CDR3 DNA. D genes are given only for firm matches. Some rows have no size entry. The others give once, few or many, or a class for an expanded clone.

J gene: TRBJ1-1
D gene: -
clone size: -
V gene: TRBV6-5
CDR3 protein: CASSYSESTEAFF
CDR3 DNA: TGTGCCAGCAGTTACTCAGAGAGCACTGAAGCTTTCTTT

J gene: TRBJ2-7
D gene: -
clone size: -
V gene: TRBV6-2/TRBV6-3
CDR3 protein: CASSVDSANSYEQYF
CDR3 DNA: TGTGCCAGCAGTGTGGACTCGGCCAACTCCTACGAGCAGTACTTC

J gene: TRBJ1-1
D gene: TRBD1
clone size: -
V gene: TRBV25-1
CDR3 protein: CASSDYTGQGTFF
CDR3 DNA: TGTGCCAGCAGTGACTATACCGGACAGGGGACTTTCTTT

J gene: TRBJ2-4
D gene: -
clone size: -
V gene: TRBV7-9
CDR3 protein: CASSLPRTLAKNIQYF
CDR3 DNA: TGTGCCAGCAGCTTACCGAGGACCCTAGCCAAAAACATTCAGTACTTC

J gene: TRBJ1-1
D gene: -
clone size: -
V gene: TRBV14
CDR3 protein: CASSHADRKAFF
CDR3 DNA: TGTGCCAGCAGCCATGCGGACAGAAAAGCTTTCTTT

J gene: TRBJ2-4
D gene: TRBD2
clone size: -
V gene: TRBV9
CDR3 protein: CASSVGTSGGALAKNIQYF
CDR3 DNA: TGTGCCAGCAGCGTAGGTACTAGCGGGGGGGCCTTAGCCAAAAACATTCAGTACTTC

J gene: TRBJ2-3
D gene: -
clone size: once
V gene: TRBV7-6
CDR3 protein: CASSPGLPDTQYF
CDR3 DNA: TGTGCCAGCAGCCCGGGACTCCCGGATACGCAGTATTTT

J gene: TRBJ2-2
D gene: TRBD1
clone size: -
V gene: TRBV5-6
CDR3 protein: CASSLGQGIGELFF
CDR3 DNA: TGTGCCAGCAGCTTGGGACAGGGGATCGGGGAGCTGTTTTTT

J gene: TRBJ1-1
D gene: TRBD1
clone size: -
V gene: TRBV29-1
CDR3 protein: CSVDRGSMNTEAFF
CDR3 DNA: TGCAGCGTCGACAGGGGGTCAATGAACACTGAAGCTTTCTTT

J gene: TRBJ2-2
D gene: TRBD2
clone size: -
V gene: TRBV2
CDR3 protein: CASRVGGARTGELFF
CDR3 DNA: TGTGCCAGCAGGGTCGGGGGGGCCCGGACCGGGGAGCTGTTTTTT

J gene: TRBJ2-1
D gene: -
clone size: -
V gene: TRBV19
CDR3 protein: CASGQQPYNEQFF
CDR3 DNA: TGTGCCAGCGGACAGCAGCCCTACAATGAGCAGTTCTTC

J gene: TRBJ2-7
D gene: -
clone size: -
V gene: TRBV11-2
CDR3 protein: CASSLGGRDEQYF
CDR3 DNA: TGTGCCAGCAGCTTAGGGGGTCGGGACGAGCAGTACTTC

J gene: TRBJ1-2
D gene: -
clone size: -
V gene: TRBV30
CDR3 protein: CAWTSDWALLNYYGYTF
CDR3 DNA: TGTGCCTGGACTTCGGACTGGGCCCTCCTAAATTACTATGGCTACACCTTC

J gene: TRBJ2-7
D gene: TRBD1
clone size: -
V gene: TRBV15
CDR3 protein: CATSRQDRSSSYEQYF
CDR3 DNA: TGTGCCACCAGCAGGCAGGACAGGTCGAGCTCCTACGAGCAGTACTTC

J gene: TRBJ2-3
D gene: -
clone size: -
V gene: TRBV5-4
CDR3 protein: CASSLASSTDTQYF
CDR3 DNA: TGTGCCAGCAGCTTGGCCTCCAGCACAGATACGCAGTATTTT

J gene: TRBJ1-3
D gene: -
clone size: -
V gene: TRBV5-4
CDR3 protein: CASSFVGGSGNTIYF
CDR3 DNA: TGTGCCAGCAGCTTCGTAGGGGGCTCTGGAAACACCATATATTTT

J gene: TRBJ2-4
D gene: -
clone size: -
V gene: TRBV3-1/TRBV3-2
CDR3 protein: CASSLWGNIQYF
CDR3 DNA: TGTGCCAGCAGCCTGTGGGGAAACATTCAGTACTTC

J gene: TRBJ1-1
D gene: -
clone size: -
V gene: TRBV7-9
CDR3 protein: CASSPQLGNTEAFF
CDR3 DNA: TGTGCCAGCAGCCCACAGCTGGGGAACACTGAAGCTTTCTTT

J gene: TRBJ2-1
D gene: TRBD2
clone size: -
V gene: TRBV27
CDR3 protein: CASRQIAGADEQFF
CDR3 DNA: TGTGCCAGCAGGCAAATAGCGGGGGCGGATGAGCAGTTCTTC

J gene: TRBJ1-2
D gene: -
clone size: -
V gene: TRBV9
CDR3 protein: CASSPTGPSSYGYTF
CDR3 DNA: TGTGCCAGCAGCCCAACAGGTCCATCTAGCTATGGCTACACCTTC

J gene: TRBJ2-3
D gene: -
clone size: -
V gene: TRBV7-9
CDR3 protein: CASSFRGASSTDTQYF
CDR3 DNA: TGTGCCAGCAGCTTCCGGGGGGCATCTAGCACAGATACGCAGTATTTT

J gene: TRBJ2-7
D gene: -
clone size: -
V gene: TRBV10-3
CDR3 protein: CATRSSYEQYF
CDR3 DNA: TGTGCCACCCGGTCTTCCTACGAGCAGTACTTC

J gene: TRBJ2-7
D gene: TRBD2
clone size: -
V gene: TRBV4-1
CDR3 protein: CASSQDLALAGDEQYF
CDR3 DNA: TGCGCCAGCAGCCAAGATTTGGCACTAGCGGGGGACGAGCAGTACTTC

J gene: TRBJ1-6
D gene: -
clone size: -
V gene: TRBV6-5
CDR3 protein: CASSQERTGNSPLHF
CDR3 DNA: TGTGCCAGCAGTCAGGAGAGGACGGGAAATTCACCCCTCCACTTT

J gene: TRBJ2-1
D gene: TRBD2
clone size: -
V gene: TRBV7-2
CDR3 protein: CASSSLADLYNEQFF
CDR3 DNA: TGTGCCAGCAGCTCCCTAGCGGACCTTTACAATGAGCAGTTCTTC